These T cell receptor beta chains were read from a single sample in a study of blood T cells in healthy people across ages. TCRdb redid the calling of the 5' RACE reads with MiXCR, one entry per CDR3 protein. Here the sample spans some 1.1 million distinct CDR3 sequences, around two fifths being singletons. Sequenced input: blood. The receptor set was obtained from a man younger than 35 in good health. Each CDR3 is given with its conserved first and last residue. Each record gives: J gene, clone size, V gene, D gene, CDR3 DNA, CDR3 protein. The D gene is left open where the match is weak. Size tells how often a clone was seen (once, few, many) or the class of an expanded clone, and some rows leave it out.

J: TRBJ2-1
size: .
V: TRBV6-2/TRBV6-3
D: .
DNA: TGTGCCAGCAGAGGGGACTGGTCAGAGCAGTTCTTC
CDR3: CASRGDWSEQFF

J: TRBJ2-1
size: many
V: TRBV6-4
D: TRBD2
DNA: TGTGCCAGCTCTAGCGGGTTGGGCAATGAGCAGTTCTTC
CDR3: CASSSGLGNEQFF

J: TRBJ2-4
size: .
V: TRBV7-2
D: .
DNA: TGTGCCAGCAGCTCCCCGGCGCAGGTGGCGATTCAGTACTTC
CDR3: CASSSPAQVAIQYF

J: TRBJ1-5
size: .
V: TRBV27
D: TRBD1
DNA: TGTGCCAGCAGGCCCTATACAGGGGGCAATCAGCCCCAGCATTTT
CDR3: CASRPYTGGNQPQHF

J: TRBJ2-7
size: .
V: TRBV12-3/TRBV12-4
D: TRBD1
DNA: TGTGCCAGCAGTCCACAGGGGCTAACGCCCTGCGAGCAGTACTTC
CDR3: CASSPQGLTPCEQYF

J: TRBJ2-1
size: few
V: TRBV7-9
D: .
DNA: TGTGCCAGCAGCCCAGCCGGTAGCAATGAGCAGTTCTTC
CDR3: CASSPAGSNEQFF

J: TRBJ2-3
size: .
V: TRBV6-5
D: .
DNA: TGTGCCAGCGGGGACTTAAGCACAGATACGCAGTATTTT
CDR3: CASGDLSTDTQYF

J: TRBJ2-5
size: few
V: TRBV5-1
D: .
DNA: TGCGCCAGCAGCGTGAAGACAAGCCAAGAGACCCAGTACTTC
CDR3: CASSVKTSQETQYF

J: TRBJ2-4
size: few
V: TRBV7-2
D: .
DNA: TGTGCCAGCAGCTCCCTAGCAGGGGGACTTCTAGCCAAAAACATTCAGTACTTC
CDR3: CASSSLAGGLLAKNIQYF

J: TRBJ1-5
size: .
V: TRBV20-1
D: .
DNA: TGCAGTGCTCACGACGGACCGGGTCAGCCCCAGCATTTT
CDR3: CSAHDGPGQPQHF

J: TRBJ1-2
size: few
V: TRBV2
D: TRBD1
DNA: TGTGCCAGCAGCGCCTGGACAGGGGGAAGTGGCTACACCTTC
CDR3: CASSAWTGGSGYTF

J: TRBJ2-5
size: few
V: TRBV12-3/TRBV12-4
D: .
DNA: TGTGCCAGCAGTTCGACTTCACAAGAGACCCAGTACTTC
CDR3: CASSSTSQETQYF

J: TRBJ2-3
size: .
V: TRBV12-3/TRBV12-4
D: .
DNA: TGTGCCAGCACTCCTCTCATTGGCACAGATACGCAGTATTTT
CDR3: CASTPLIGTDTQYF

J: TRBJ1-2
size: few
V: TRBV29-1
D: .
DNA: TGCAGCGCCCGACTTATCGTCCCTAACTATGGCTACACCTTC
CDR3: CSARLIVPNYGYTF

J: TRBJ2-1
size: .
V: TRBV3-1
D: .
DNA: TGTGCCAGCTCAAATCCGACGAGAATAAGATACAATGAGCAGTTCTTC
CDR3: CASSNPTRIRYNEQFF

J: TRBJ2-1
size: .
V: TRBV5-1
D: TRBD1
DNA: TGCGCCAGCAGCTCGACAGGGGATAGCTCCTACAATGAGCAGTTCTTC
CDR3: CASSSTGDSSYNEQFF

J: TRBJ1-1
size: .
V: TRBV5-1
D: .
DNA: TGCGCCAGCAGCCCACAAGCAGCGACGAACACTGAAGCTTTCTTT
CDR3: CASSPQAATNTEAFF

J: TRBJ2-3
size: few
V: TRBV6-5
D: .
DNA: TGTGCCAGCAGTTACTCGGGCGGGACAAGCACAGATACGCAGTATTTT
CDR3: CASSYSGGTSTDTQYF

J: TRBJ1-1
size: .
V: TRBV12-5
D: .
DNA: TGTGCTAGTGTAGCGGCAGTTGAAGCTTTCTTT
CDR3: CASVAAVEAFF

J: TRBJ1-1
size: .
V: TRBV5-1
D: TRBD1
DNA: TGCGCCAGCAGCTTGGGGGACAGGGGCGGAAGTGAAGCTTTCTTT
CDR3: CASSLGDRGGSEAFF

J: TRBJ2-5
size: .
V: TRBV25-1
D: .
DNA: TGTGCCAGCAGTCGCACTTCATGGCATGAGCAGTACTTC
CDR3: CASSRTSWHEQYF

J: TRBJ2-3
size: .
V: TRBV3-1
D: TRBD2
DNA: TGTGCCAGCAGCCAAGAGTTTGGTAGCGGGGAGTATTTT
CDR3: CASSQEFGSGEYF

J: TRBJ2-7
size: few
V: TRBV4-2
D: .
DNA: TGTGCCAGCAGCCAATTGAAGACCCCGGTCTTTAATGAGCAGTACTTC
CDR3: CASSQLKTPVFNEQYF

J: TRBJ2-3
size: few
V: TRBV2
D: TRBD1
DNA: TGTGCCAGCGCTCAATCAGGGGGCGGAGATACGCAGTATTTT
CDR3: CASAQSGGGDTQYF

J: TRBJ2-7
size: few
V: TRBV6-1
D: .
DNA: TGTGCCAGCAGTGAGGGGCGTGGGGGATTTTCCCACGAGCAGTACTTC
CDR3: CASSEGRGGFSHEQYF

J: TRBJ2-3
size: .
V: TRBV28
D: .
DNA: TGTGCCAGCAGTAGACACGCTGGGTCGACAGATACGCAGTATTTT
CDR3: CASSRHAGSTDTQYF

J: TRBJ1-1
size: .
V: TRBV27
D: .
DNA: TGTGCCAGCAGTCCCCGCAGGCTGGAAAACACTGAAGCTTTCTTT
CDR3: CASSPRRLENTEAFF

J: TRBJ2-5
size: many
V: TRBV7-9
D: .
DNA: TGTGCCAGCAGCTTAAGTAGGGAAGAGACCCAGTACTTC
CDR3: CASSLSREETQYF